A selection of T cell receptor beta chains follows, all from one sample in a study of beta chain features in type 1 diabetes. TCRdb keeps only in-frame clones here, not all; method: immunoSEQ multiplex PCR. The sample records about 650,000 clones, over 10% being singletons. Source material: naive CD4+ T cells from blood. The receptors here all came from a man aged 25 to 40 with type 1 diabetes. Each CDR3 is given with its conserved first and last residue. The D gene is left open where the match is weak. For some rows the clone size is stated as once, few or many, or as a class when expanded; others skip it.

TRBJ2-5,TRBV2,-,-,CASSEEIIGRGETQYF,TGTGCCAGCAGTGAAGAAATAATTGGCAGGGGAGAGACCCAGTACTTC
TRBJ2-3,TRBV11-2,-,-,CASSPFSGASGGADTQYF,TGTGCCAGCAGCCCATTTTCTGGGGCTTCCGGGGGTGCAGATACGCAGTATTTT
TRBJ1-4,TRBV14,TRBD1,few,CASSRDRGFEKLFF,TGTGCCAGCAGCCGGGACAGGGGGTTTGAAAAACTGTTTTTT
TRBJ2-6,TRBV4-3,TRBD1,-,CASSPSGQGAAGANVLTF,TGCGCCAGCAGCCCTTCGGGACAGGGGGCGGCGGGGGCCAACGTCCTGACTTTC
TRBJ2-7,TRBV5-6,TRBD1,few,CASSLGQGVQYEQYF,TGTGCCAGCAGCTTGGGTCAGGGGGTTCAGTACGAGCAGTACTTC
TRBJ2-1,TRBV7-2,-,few,CASSLVTIGQFF,TGTGCCAGCAGCTTAGTGACAATTGGGCAGTTCTTC
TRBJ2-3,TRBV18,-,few,CASSPLGTDTQYF,TGTGCCAGCTCACCACTGGGCACAGATACGCAGTATTTT
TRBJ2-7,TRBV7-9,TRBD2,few,CASSLAGGGYLSEQYF,TGTGCCAGCAGCTTAGCAGGCGGGGGGTACCTCTCCGAGCAGTACTTC
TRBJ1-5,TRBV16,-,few,CASSLKWGDSNQPQHF,TGTGCCAGCAGCCTCAAATGGGGGGACAGCAATCAGCCCCAGCATTTT
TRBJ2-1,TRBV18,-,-,CASSTGPSSYNEQFF,TGTGCCAGCTCTACAGGGCCCAGCTCCTACAATGAGCAGTTCTTC
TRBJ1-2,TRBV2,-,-,CASSVNPSIGGGGYTF,TGTGCCAGCAGTGTCAATCCCTCTATCGGGGGCGGAGGCTACACCTTC
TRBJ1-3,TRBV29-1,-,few,CSVGLSGNTIYF,TGCAGCGTGGGCCTCTCTGGAAACACCATATATTTT
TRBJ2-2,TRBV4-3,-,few,CASAPGTELYTGELFF,TGCGCCAGCGCCCCAGGGACGGAACTTTACACCGGGGAGCTGTTTTTT
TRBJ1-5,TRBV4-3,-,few,CASSQVMIADVQPQHF,TGCGCCAGCAGCCAAGTCATGATCGCGGATGTTCAGCCCCAGCATTTT
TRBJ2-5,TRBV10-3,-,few,CAIKRTAKETQYF,TGTGCCATCAAGCGGACTGCCAAAGAGACCCAGTACTTC
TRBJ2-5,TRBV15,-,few,CATSRGDQETQYF,TGTGCCACCAGCAGGGGGGACCAAGAGACCCAGTACTTC